This T cell receptor beta chain was profiled in a study of post-analysis software for immune sequencing data. Background on the study: Relapsing-remitting, secondary progressive and progressive-relapsing courses of multiple sclerosis were included.

This clonotype is a singleton in its sample. What it binds is not known. Trimming pared 0 bases from V and 13 bases from J, leaving 20 bases between. The germline gives CDR1 SGHRS, CDR2 YFSETQ. The CDR3 is 15 residues long. General study points: Elevated frequency relative to controls characterized roughly 5 TRBV segments in patients, TRBV5-6, TRBV5-1 and TRBV20-1 among them. Normalized Chao1 diversity was significantly lower in multiple sclerosis patients than in controls.

Tagging with unique molecular identifiers was a feature of the TCR beta cDNA libraries. TCRdb reprocessed the PCR reads with MiXCR, giving one entry per CDR3 protein. The sample shows 380,000 or so distinct CDR3 sequences, approximately 38% of them seen only once. The TCR comes from a girl aged 5 to 17 with multiple sclerosis. The material sequenced was blood. The V and J genes are TRBV5-1 and TRBJ2-4; D gene uncertain. CDR3 residues: CASSLEKDPPTTQYF. In DNA form, the CDR3 reads TGCGCCAGCAGCTTGGAAAAAGACCCACCCACAACCCAGTACTTC.